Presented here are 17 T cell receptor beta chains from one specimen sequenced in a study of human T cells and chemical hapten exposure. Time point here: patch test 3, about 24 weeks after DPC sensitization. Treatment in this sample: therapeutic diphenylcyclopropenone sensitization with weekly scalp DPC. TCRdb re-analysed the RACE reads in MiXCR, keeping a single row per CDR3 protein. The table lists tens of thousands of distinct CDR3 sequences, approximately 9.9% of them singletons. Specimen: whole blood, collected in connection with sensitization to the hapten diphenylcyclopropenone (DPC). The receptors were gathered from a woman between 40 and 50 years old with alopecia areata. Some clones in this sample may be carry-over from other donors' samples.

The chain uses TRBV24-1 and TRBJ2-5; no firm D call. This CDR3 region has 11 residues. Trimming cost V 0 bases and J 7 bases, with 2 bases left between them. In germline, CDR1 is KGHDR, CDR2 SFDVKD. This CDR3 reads CATSDLVTQYF. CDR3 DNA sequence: TGTGCCACCAGTGATTTGGTGACCCAGTACTTC.

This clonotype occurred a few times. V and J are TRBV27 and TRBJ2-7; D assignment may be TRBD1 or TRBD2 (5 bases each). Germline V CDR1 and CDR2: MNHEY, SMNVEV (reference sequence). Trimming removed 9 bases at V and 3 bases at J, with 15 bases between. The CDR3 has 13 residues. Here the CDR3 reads CASSGTVFYEQYF. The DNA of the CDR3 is TGTGCCAGTTCCGGGACGGTATTCTACGAGCAGTACTTC.

The CDR3 spells CASSPGLGGGASYEQYF. CDR3 coding DNA: TGTGCCAGCAGCCCCGGCCTGGGAGGGGGCGCTTCTTACGAGCAGTACTTC. The chain couples TRBV13 to TRBJ2-7; possibly TRBD1 or TRBD2 for D (7 bases each). Looked up from germline, CDR1 is PRHDT and CDR2 is FYEKMQ (reference sequence). Trimming left V 5 bases short and J 4 bases short, with 24 bases between. The CDR3 sequence is 17 residues long.

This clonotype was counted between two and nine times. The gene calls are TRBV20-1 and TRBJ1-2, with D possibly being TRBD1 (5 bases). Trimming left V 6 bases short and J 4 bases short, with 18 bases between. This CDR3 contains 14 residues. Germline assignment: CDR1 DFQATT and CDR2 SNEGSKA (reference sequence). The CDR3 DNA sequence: TGCAGTGCGACTAGCGGCAGGGAACTCTATGGCTACACCTTC. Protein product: CSATSGRELYGYTF.

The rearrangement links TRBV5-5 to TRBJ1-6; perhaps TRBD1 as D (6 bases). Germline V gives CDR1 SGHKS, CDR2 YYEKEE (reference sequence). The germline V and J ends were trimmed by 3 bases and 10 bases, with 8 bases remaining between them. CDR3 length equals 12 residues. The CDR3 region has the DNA TGTGCCAGCAGCTACAGGGAATCACCCCTCCACTTT. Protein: CASSYRESPLHF. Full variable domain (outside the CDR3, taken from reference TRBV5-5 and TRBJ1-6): DAGVTQSPTHLIKTRGQQVTLRCSPISGHKSVSWYQQVLGQGPQFIFQYYEKEERGRGNFPDRFSARQFPNYSSELNVNALLLGDSALYLCASSYRESPLHFGNGTRLTVT.

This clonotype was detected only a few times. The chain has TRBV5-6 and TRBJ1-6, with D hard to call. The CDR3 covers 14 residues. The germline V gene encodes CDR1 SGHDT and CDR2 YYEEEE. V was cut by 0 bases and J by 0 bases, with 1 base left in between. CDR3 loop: CASSLDSYNSPLHF. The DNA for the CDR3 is TGTGCCAGCAGCTTGGACTCCTATAATTCACCCCTCCACTTT.

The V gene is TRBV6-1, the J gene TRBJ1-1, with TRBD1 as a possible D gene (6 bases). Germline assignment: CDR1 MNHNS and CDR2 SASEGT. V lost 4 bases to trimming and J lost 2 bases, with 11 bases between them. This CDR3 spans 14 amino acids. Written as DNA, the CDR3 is TGTGCCAGCAGTGTAAGGGGGGGCAACACTGAAGCTTTCTTT. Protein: CASSVRGGNTEAFF.

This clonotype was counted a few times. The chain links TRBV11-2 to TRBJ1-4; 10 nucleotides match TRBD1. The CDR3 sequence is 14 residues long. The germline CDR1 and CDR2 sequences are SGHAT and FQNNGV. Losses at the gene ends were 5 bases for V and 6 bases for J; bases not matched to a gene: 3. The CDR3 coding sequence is TGTGCCAGCAGCACCGGACAGGGGGATGAAAAACTGTTTTTT. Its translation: CASSTGQGDEKLFF.

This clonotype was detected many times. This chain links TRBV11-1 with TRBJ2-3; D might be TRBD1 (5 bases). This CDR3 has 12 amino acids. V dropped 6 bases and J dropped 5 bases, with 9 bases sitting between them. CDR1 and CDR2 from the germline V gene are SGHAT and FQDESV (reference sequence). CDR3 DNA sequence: TGTGCCAGCAGTTACAGGAGAGATACGCAGTATTTT. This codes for CASSYRRDTQYF.

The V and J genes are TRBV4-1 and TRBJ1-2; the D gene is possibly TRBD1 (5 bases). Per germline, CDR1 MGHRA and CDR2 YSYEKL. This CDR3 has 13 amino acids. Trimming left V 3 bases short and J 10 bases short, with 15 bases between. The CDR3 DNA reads TGCGCCAGCAGCCAGCTTCTCCAGGGTGACTACACCTTC. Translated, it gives CASSQLLQGDYTF.

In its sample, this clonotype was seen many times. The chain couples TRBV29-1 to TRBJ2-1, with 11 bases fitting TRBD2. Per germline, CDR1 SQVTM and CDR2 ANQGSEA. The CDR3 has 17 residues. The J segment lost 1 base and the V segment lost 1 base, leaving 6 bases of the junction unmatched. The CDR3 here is CSVEAGLAVVSYNEQFF. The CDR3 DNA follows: TGCAGCGTTGAAGCGGGACTAGCGGTGGTATCCTACAATGAGCAGTTCTTC.

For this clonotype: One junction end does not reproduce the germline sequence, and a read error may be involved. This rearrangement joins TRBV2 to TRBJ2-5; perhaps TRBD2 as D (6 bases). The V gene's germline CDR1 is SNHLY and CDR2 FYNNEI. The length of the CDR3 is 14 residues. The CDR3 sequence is CASRDGTPTRTQYF. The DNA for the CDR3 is TGTGCCAGCCGTGACGGGACTCCCACGAGGACCCAGTACTTC.

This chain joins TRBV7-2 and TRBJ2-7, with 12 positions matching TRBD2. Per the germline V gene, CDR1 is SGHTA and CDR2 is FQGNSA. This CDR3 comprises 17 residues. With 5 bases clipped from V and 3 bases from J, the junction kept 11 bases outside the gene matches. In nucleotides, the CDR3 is TGTGCCAGCAGCCTTACTAGCGGGGGGCCCTTAGTCTACGAGCAGTACTTC. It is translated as CASSLTSGGPLVYEQYF.

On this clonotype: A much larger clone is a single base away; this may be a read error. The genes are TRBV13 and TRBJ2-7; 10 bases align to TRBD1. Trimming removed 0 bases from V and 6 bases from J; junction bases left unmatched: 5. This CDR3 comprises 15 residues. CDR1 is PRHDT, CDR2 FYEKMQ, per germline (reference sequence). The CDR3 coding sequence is TGTGCCAGCAGCTTAGGAGTAGACAGGGGGCTCGAGCAGTACTTC. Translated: CASSLGVDRGLEQYF.

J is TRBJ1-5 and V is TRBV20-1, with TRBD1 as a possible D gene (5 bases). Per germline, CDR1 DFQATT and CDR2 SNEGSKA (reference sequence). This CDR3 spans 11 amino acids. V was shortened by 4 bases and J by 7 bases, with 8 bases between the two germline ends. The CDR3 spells CSAKKGQPQHF. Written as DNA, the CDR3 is TGCAGTGCTAAAAAGGGGCAGCCCCAGCATTTT.

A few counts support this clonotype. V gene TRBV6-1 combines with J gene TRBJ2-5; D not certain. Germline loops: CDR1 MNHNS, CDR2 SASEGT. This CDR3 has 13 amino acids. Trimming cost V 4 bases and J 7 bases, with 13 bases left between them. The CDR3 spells CASSAVREVTQYF. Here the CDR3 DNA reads TGTGCCAGCAGTGCAGTGCGTGAGGTGACCCAGTACTTC.

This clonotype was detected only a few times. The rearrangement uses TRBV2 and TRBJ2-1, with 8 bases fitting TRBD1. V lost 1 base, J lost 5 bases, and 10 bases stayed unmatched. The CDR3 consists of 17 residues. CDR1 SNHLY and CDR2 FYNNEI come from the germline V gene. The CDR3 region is CASSEDWWQGANNEQFF. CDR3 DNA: TGTGCCAGCAGTGAAGATTGGTGGCAGGGGGCTAACAATGAGCAGTTCTTC. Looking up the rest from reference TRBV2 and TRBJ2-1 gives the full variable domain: EPEVTQTPSHQVTQMGQEVILRCVPISNHLYFYWYRQILGQKVEFLVSFYNNEISEKSEIFDDQFSVERPDGSNFTLKIRSTKLEDSAMYFCASSEDWWQGANNEQFFGPGTRLTVL.